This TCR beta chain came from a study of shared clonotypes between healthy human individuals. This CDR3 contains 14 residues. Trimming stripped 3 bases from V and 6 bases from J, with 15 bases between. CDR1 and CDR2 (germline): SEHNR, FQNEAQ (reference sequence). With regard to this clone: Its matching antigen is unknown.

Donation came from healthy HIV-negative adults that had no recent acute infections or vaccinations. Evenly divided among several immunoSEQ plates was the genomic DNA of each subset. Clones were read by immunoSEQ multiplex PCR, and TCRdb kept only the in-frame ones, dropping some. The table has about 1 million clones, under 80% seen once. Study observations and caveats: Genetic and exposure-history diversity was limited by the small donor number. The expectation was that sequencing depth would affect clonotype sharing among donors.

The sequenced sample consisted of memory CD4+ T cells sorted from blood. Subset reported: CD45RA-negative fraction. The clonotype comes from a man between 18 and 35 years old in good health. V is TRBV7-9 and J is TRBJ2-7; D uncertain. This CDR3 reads CASSLPGESPEQYF. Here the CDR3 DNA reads TGTGCCAGCAGCTTGCCGGGCGAGAGCCCCGAGCAGTACTTC.